The present TCR beta chain was sequenced within a study of cytomegalovirus exposure and HLA in healthy donors. The CDR3 sequence is 15 residues long. Germline CDR1 SNHLY, CDR2 FYNNEI. V lost 6 bases and J lost 6, with 20 bases in between. Study-level results: CMV antigen specificity of a few CMV-associated chains was confirmed in vitro. The classifier was said to identify cytomegalovirus status with high specificity and sensitivity. The study listed under 200 cytomegalovirus-associated TCR beta chains.

This clone was detected only a few times. Its antigen is not known. TCRdb keeps only in-frame clones here, not all; method: immunoSEQ multiplex PCR. The table shows 350,000 or so clones, with roughly 88% occurring only once. This sequence was found in a young woman in good health and CMV-seronegative. The rearrangement uses TRBV2 and TRBJ1-2; tentative D call: TRBD1 (5 bases). The sequencing input was PBMCs. The CDR3 nucleotides read TGTGCCAGCAGCGACGGGAGTGGGAGGGGAGATGGCTACACCTTC. It encodes CASSDGSGRGDGYTF.